The 31 T cell receptor beta chains below all came from one sample that was sequenced in a study of brain T cells in children with intractable seizures. Time point here: blood from clinic visit 5 months post-surgery; TSC patient then seizure free. Measured with immunoSEQ multiplex PCR; TCRdb has only the in-frame clones, and not every one. The sample includes 340,000 or so clones, 85% to 95% seen only once; the top ten take roughly 6%. The material sequenced was peripheral blood, taken 4 to 5 months after surgery. Receptors originate from a boy younger than two with tuberous sclerosis and intractable seizures.

The chain couples TRBV28 to TRBJ1-1; maybe TRBD1 (5 bases). The V and J ends lost 11 bases and 5 bases respectively, with 9 bases between them. Germline loops: CDR1 MDHEN, CDR2 SYDVKM. There are 10 residues in the CDR3. CDR3 sequence reads: CAPQGTEAFF. For the CDR3, the DNA is TGTGCCCCCCAGGGAACTGAAGCTTTCTTT.

The chain recombines TRBV9 with TRBJ1-4; D is unclear. The CDR3 has 18 amino acids. Trimming pared 6 bases from V and 0 bases from J, leaving 21 bases between. Looked up from germline, CDR1 is SGDLS and CDR2 is YYNGEE. The CDR3 spells CASNAPGSRYATNEKLFF. In DNA, the CDR3 is TGTGCCAGCAACGCACCGGGATCTAGGTATGCAACTAATGAAAAACTGTTTTTT.

This chain links TRBV14 with TRBJ1-1; weak D call: TRBD1 (6 bases). The CDR3 totals 14 residues. Germline lookup yields CDR1 SGHDN and CDR2 FVKESK. V shed 1 base and J shed 8 bases, with 14 bases lying between them. In nucleotides, the CDR3 is TGTGCCAGCAGCCAAGGGATGGGGGCCCGAGAAGCTTTCTTT. Translated: CASSQGMGAREAFF.

The chain carries TRBV2 and TRBJ2-3; 7 nucleotides align to TRBD2. The trim removed 3 bases at V and 7 bases at J, leaving 7 bases unmatched. There are 14 residues in the CDR3. CDR1 is SNHLY, CDR2 FYNNEI, per germline. The CDR3 sequence is CASSDSGPGNTQYF. The CDR3 region has the DNA TGTGCCAGCAGTGATAGCGGGCCAGGGAATACGCAGTATTTT.

The chain links TRBV15 to TRBJ2-3; 12 bases match TRBD2. The junction had 5 bases not matched to a gene; V was cut back by 0 bases and J by 4 bases. CDR3 size: 17 residues. CDR1 LNHNV and CDR2 YYDKDF come from the germline V gene (reference sequence). CDR3 in DNA: TGTGCCACCAGCAGAGATTCTCTAGCGGGAGGGCCAGATACGCAGTATTTT. Protein sequence: CATSRDSLAGGPDTQYF. Complete variable domain (other parts from reference TRBV15 and TRBJ2-3): DAMVIQNPRYQVTQFGKPVTLSCSQTLNHNVMYWYQQKSSQAPKLLFHYYDKDFNNEADTPDNFQSRRPNTSFCFLDIRSPGLGDTAMYLCATSRDSLAGGPDTQYFGPGTRLTVL.

This chain links TRBV30 with TRBJ1-5; D might be TRBD1 (5 bases). The germline V and J ends were trimmed by 1 base and 5 bases, with 9 bases remaining between them. The CDR3 contains 13 residues. CDR1 is GTSNPN, CDR2 SVGIG, per germline (reference sequence). DNA for the CDR3: TGTGCCTGGAGTGATAGGGGTCATCAGCCCCAGCATTTT. This codes for CAWSDRGHQPQHF.

V and J are TRBV6-6 and TRBJ2-7; perhaps TRBD1 as D (6 bases). CDR3 length equals 14 residues. From germline, CDR1 is MNHNY and CDR2 SVGAGI (reference sequence). V lost 7 bases and J 4 bases, leaving 17 bases between the germline ends. CDR3 in DNA: TGTGCCAGCATCCAACAGGGCTCCTGGTACGAGCAGTACTTC. Translating gives CASIQQGSWYEQYF.

The chain links TRBV6-5 to TRBJ2-7; 10 bases are a match to TRBD1. The CDR3 spans 14 residues. Germline V gene sequence: CDR1 MNHEY, CDR2 SVGAGI. V shed 9 bases and J 2 bases; nucleotides not matched to a gene: 7. The CDR3 is CASPPGTGAYEQYF. CDR3 coding DNA: TGTGCCAGTCCACCCGGGACAGGGGCCTACGAGCAGTACTTC.

V is TRBV19 and J is TRBJ2-2, with D perhaps matching TRBD1 or TRBD2 (5 bases each). Trimming took 1 base from V and 0 from J, leaving 6 bases between them. Germline V gives CDR1 LNHDA, CDR2 SQIVND (reference sequence). This CDR3 is built from 15 residues. CDR3 amino acids: CASSIAGPNTGELFF. The DNA for the CDR3 is TGTGCCAGTAGTATAGCGGGACCGAACACCGGGGAGCTGTTTTTT.

The chain combines TRBV9 with TRBJ2-1, with 10 bases identical to TRBD2. The V segment lost 4 bases and the J segment 7 bases; nucleotides outside the gene matches: 8. This CDR3 comprises 15 residues. Germline V gene sequence: CDR1 SGDLS, CDR2 YYNGEE. CDR3 sequence (DNA): TGTGCCAGCAGCATAGGGACTAGCGAGGTTAATGAGCAGTTCTTC. It encodes CASSIGTSEVNEQFF.

The sample holds a few counts of this clone. V gene TRBV15 combines with J gene TRBJ1-1; D gene ambiguous. The CDR3 totals 15 residues. Germline V gene sequence: CDR1 LNHNV, CDR2 YYDKDF (reference sequence). The ends were cut back, 0 bases at V and 7 bases at J, with 15 bases in the middle. The CDR3 DNA follows: TGTGCCACCAGCAGAGATCGAGCGCAGCGCATTGAAGCTTTCTTT. This translates into CATSRDRAQRIEAFF.

The J gene is TRBJ2-1, the V gene TRBV19; D gene uncertain. Germline CDR1 reads LNHDA; CDR2 reads SQIVND (reference sequence). The CDR3 consists of 15 residues. Between the trimmed V and J ends, which lost 5 bases and 0 bases, there was a span of 11 bases. The CDR3 DNA sequence: TGTGCCAGTAGTGATACTCCGAGCTCCTACAATGAGCAGTTCTTC. It encodes CASSDTPSSYNEQFF.

V gene TRBV28 combines with J gene TRBJ1-3; D not certain. The V gene's germline CDR1 is MDHEN and CDR2 SYDVKM. This CDR3 comprises 15 residues. V lost 3 bases to trimming and J lost 1 base, with 10 bases between them. The CDR3 region has the DNA TGTGCCAGCAGTTTGGGAGGGTATTCTGGAAACACCATATATTTT. It codes for CASSLGGYSGNTIYF.

As for this clone: The same CDR3 is also encoded by other DNA sequences in this sample. This chain connects TRBV6-4 to TRBJ2-7; D gene uncertain. Trimming shortened V by 2 bases and J by 0 bases, and 2 bases separated the two germline ends. The CDR3 length is 12 residues. Per germline, CDR1 MRHNA and CDR2 SNTAGT. The CDR3 DNA reads as TGTGCCAGCAGTGACAGCTCCTACGAGCAGTACTTC. Translating gives CASSDSSYEQYF.

The CDR3 DNA sequence: TGTGCCAGTAGTTGGGACAGGGGTGTCGGGGAGCTGTTTTTT. It yields the protein CASSWDRGVGELFF. The chain recombines TRBV19 with TRBJ2-2; 10 bases line up with TRBD1. The germline V gene encodes CDR1 LNHDA and CDR2 SQIVND (reference sequence). V shed 5 bases, J shed 7 bases, and the junction held 4 bases outside the gene matches. CDR3 length equals 14 residues.

Turning to this clone: At the DNA level, this CDR3 is encoded by other sequences in the same sample as well. The V gene is TRBV6-1, the J gene TRBJ2-7; the D is unclear. Germline V gives CDR1 MNHNS, CDR2 SASEGT. The CDR3 runs to 11 residues. Trimming pared 1 base from V and 4 bases from J, leaving 2 bases between. CDR3 sequence: CASSEGYEQYF. The DNA of the CDR3 is TGTGCCAGCAGTGAAGGGTACGAGCAGTACTTC.

This clone was seen at least ten times. This rearrangement joins TRBV6-5 to TRBJ2-7; D is unresolved. V was trimmed by 4 bases and J by 3 bases, leaving 16 bases between them. The CDR3 sequence is 15 residues long. Per germline, CDR1 MNHEY and CDR2 SVGAGI. The CDR3 protein is CASSLTGPSVYEQYF. CDR3 coding DNA: TGTGCCAGCAGTTTGACCGGGCCTTCTGTCTACGAGCAGTACTTC.

The chain joins TRBV7-9 to TRBJ2-2; D may be TRBD1 (6 bases). Trimming shortened V by 9 bases and J by 1 base, and 9 bases separated the two germline ends. Germline CDR1 and CDR2: SEHNR and FQNEAQ (reference sequence). The CDR3 length is 13 residues. CDR3 DNA sequence: TGTGCCAGTGGACAGAGGAACACCGGGGAGCTGTTTTTT. Protein: CASGQRNTGELFF.

The genes are TRBV9 and TRBJ2-3; 7 bases are shared with TRBD1. CDR1 SGDLS and CDR2 YYNGEE come from the germline V gene. J was trimmed by 7 bases and V by 0 bases; bases with no gene match: 2. This CDR3 is built from 13 residues. CDR3 sequence: CASSVDRGNTQYF. Written as DNA, the CDR3 is TGTGCCAGCAGCGTAGACAGGGGCAATACGCAGTATTTT. Complete variable domain (other parts from reference TRBV9 and TRBJ2-3): DSGVTQTPKHLITATGQRVTLRCSPRSGDLSVYWYQQSLDQGLQFLIQYYNGEERAKGNILERFSAQQFPDLHSELNLSSLELGDSALYFCASSVDRGNTQYFGPGTRLTVL.

This chain uses TRBV7-9 with TRBJ1-1, with D perhaps matching TRBD1 (5 bases). The V end lost 2 bases, the J end lost 4 bases, and 11 bases lay between the germline ends. Germline values: CDR1 SEHNR, CDR2 FQNEAQ (reference sequence). There are 14 residues in the CDR3. The CDR3 reads CASSLSLGTTEAFF. The CDR3 DNA reads TGTGCCAGCAGCTTAAGTCTCGGGACCACTGAAGCTTTCTTT.

The chain carries TRBV19 and TRBJ1-4; the D gene is possibly TRBD1 (6 bases). V was pared by 6 bases and J by 7 bases, with 12 bases between. The CDR3 is 13 residues long. The germline V gene has CDR1 LNHDA and CDR2 SQIVND (reference sequence). The CDR3 spells CASRQGFFEKLFF. The CDR3 DNA sequence: TGTGCCAGTAGACAGGGTTTTTTTGAAAAACTGTTTTTT.

The V call is TRBV2, the J call TRBJ1-1; tentative D call: TRBD1 (6 bases). The germline CDR1 and CDR2 sequences are SNHLY and FYNNEI. The CDR3 extends over 13 amino acids. Trimming removed 7 bases at V and 8 bases at J, with 17 bases between. The CDR3 DNA is TGTGCCAGCATCCCTGTGCGGGGGCGGGAAGCTTTCTTT. Its protein product is CASIPVRGREAFF. Combining the CDR3 with reference TRBV2 and TRBJ1-1 gives the whole variable domain EPEVTQTPSHQVTQMGQEVILRCVPISNHLYFYWYRQILGQKVEFLVSFYNNEISEKSEIFDDQFSVERPDGSNFTLKIRSTKLEDSAMYFCASIPVRGREAFFGQGTRLTVV.

The chain joins TRBV19 to TRBJ1-4; 8 nucleotides line up with TRBD1. V lost 3 bases, J lost 4 bases, and 7 bases stayed unmatched. This CDR3 has 16 amino acids. CDR1 is LNHDA and CDR2 is SQIVND in the germline V gene (reference sequence). The DNA for the CDR3 is TGTGCCAGTAGTATCCACCGGACAGGGAGTAATGAAAAACTGTTTTTT. Translated, it gives CASSIHRTGSNEKLFF.

The chain combines TRBV4-1 with TRBJ1-5; 9 bases fit TRBD1. Germline V gene data show CDR1 as MGHRA and CDR2 as YSYEKL. This CDR3 has 16 residues. V lost 1 base, J lost 6 bases, and 7 bases stayed unmatched. CDR3 sequence: CASSQGGQGTGQPQHF. In DNA, the CDR3 is TGCGCCAGCAGCCAAGGAGGACAGGGGACGGGTCAGCCCCAGCATTTT.

The gene calls are TRBV27 and TRBJ1-2, with TRBD1 matching 10 bases. Germline V gene sequence: CDR1 MNHEY, CDR2 SMNVEV (reference sequence). The CDR3 totals 14 residues. The ends lost 5 bases at V and 5 bases at J; junction bases unmatched: 5. CDR3 loop: CASSGDRGRYGYTF. The CDR3 DNA is TGTGCCAGCAGTGGGGACAGGGGCAGGTATGGCTACACCTTC.

About this clone itself: The DNA is omitted, as the CDR3 cannot be located on it reliably, and the CDR3 follows TCRdb's listing. This chain's CDR3 is CASTSDIGYGYTF. The V call is TRBV2, the J call TRBJ1-2; TRBD1, the D gene given by the table, was not confirmed from the DNA. Germline V gene data show CDR1 as SNHLY and CDR2 as FYNNEI. The CDR3 is 13 residues long, counting both termini.

This clone was detected only once. This chain connects TRBV5-4 to TRBJ1-2; 9 nucleotides agree with TRBD1. The CDR3 has 13 amino acids. J was trimmed by 7 bases and V by 4 bases; bases with no gene match: 5. Germline V lookup: CDR1 SGHNT, CDR2 YYREEE (reference sequence). This CDR3 is CASSGGQGPGYTF. CDR3 coding DNA: TGTGCCAGCAGCGGGGGACAGGGACCTGGCTACACCTTC.

This clone was counted only a few times. The rearrangement joins TRBV3-1 (or the pseudogene TRBV3-2) to TRBJ1-6; no firm D call. CDR1 LGHDT and CDR2 YNNKEL come from the germline V gene (reference sequence). The V gene lost 0 bases and the J gene lost 5 bases, with 11 bases spanning the gap. The CDR3 consists of 16 residues. CDR3 nucleotides: TGTGCCAGCAGCCAAGAAAGAGTCGTCAATAATTCACCCCTCCACTTT. This translates into CASSQERVVNNSPLHF.

This chain joins TRBV10-3 and TRBJ2-5; 16 nucleotides align to TRBD2. The germline gives CDR1 ENHRY, CDR2 SYGVKD. This CDR3 has 15 residues. V lost 10 bases to trimming and J lost 5 bases; unmatched junction nucleotides: 7. The DNA of the CDR3 is TGTGCCACCGGGACTAGCGGGGGGGCCGGGGAGACCCAGTACTTC. Translating it yields CATGTSGGAGETQYF.

The V and J genes are TRBV19 and TRBJ2-5; TRBD2 agrees at 12 bases. V lost 8 bases and J lost 2; bases outside the gene matches: 12. The CDR3 length is 17 residues. Per germline, CDR1 LNHDA and CDR2 SQIVND (reference sequence). The CDR3 DNA is TGTGCCAGTCAGAAAAACCCTAGCGGGAGGGGGCAAGAGACCCAGTACTTC. Residues: CASQKNPSGRGQETQYF.

The chain has TRBV5-4 and TRBJ1-2; D is ambiguous. From germline, CDR1 is SGHNT and CDR2 YYREEE (reference sequence). CDR3 length equals 11 residues. V was shortened by 0 bases and J by 7 bases, with 4 bases between the two germline ends. In DNA form, the CDR3 reads TGTGCCAGCAGCTTGGTTGGTGGCTACACCTTC. This translates into CASSLVGGYTF. Variable domain in full (rest from reference TRBV5-4 and TRBJ1-2): ETGVTQSPTHLIKTRGQQVTLRCSSQSGHNTVSWYQQALGQGPQFIFQYYREEENGRGNFPPRFSGLQFPNYSSELNVNALELDDSALYLCASSLVGGYTFGSGTRLTVV.